One and the same sample provided the 6 T cell receptor beta chains below, sequenced in a study of cytomegalovirus exposure and HLA in healthy donors. The repertoire was sequenced with immunoSEQ multiplex PCR; TCRdb's copy has only in-frame clones and lacks some. This sample has 60,000 to 90,000 clones, with about 82% found just once. Sequencing was carried out using PBMCs. The receptors come from a young man in good health and CMV-seronegative.

This clone has only one observation. V is TRBV10-3 and J is TRBJ1-4, with D hard to call. CDR1 is ENHRY, CDR2 SYGVKD, per germline. The V end lost 8 bases, the J end lost 0 bases, and 13 bases lay between the germline ends. The CDR3 totals 15 residues. DNA for the CDR3: TGTGCCATCGCGCCGAGCACTGCAACTAATGAAAAACTGTTTTTT. Translating gives CAIAPSTATNEKLFF.

V is TRBV10-1 and J is TRBJ2-1; D call uncertain. V was shortened by 2 bases and J by 4 bases, with 18 bases between the two germline ends. CDR3 length equals 17 residues. Looked up from germline, CDR1 is WNHNN and CDR2 is SYGVQD (reference sequence). The CDR3 sequence: CASSEVQRNRSYNEQFF. The CDR3 region has the DNA TGCGCCAGCAGTGAGGTCCAGAGGAATCGGTCGTACAATGAGCAGTTCTTC.

The chain couples TRBV28 to TRBJ1-2; 7 bases fit TRBD1. Trimming cost V 4 bases and J 0 bases; bases outside gene matches: 8. The germline gives CDR1 MDHEN, CDR2 SYDVKM. The CDR3 runs to 16 residues. In DNA, the CDR3 is TGTGCCAGCAGTTCTCCAGGGGGAGCATCTAACTATGGCTACACCTTC. It codes for CASSSPGGASNYGYTF.

This clone was found once. The rearrangement links TRBV18 to TRBJ1-2, with D possibly TRBD1 on 5 matching bases. This CDR3 region has 15 residues. CDR1 and CDR2 from the germline V gene are KGHSH and LQKENI. V dropped 6 bases and J dropped 4 bases, with 18 bases sitting between them. Here the CDR3 DNA reads TGTGCCAGCTCCCCGATCCAGGGAGGGATCTATGGCTACACCTTC. It encodes CASSPIQGGIYGYTF.

The chain is built from TRBV7-2 and TRBJ1-1; D is unclear. The CDR3 has 13 residues. CDR1 is SGHTA, CDR2 FQGNSA, per germline. V was clipped by 3 bases and J by 0 bases, with 5 bases between them. CDR3 in DNA: TGTGCCAGCAGCTTTACGGTGAACACTGAAGCTTTCTTT. It translates to CASSFTVNTEAFF.

The chain joins TRBV4-3 to TRBJ1-3; no definite D call. Germline V gene data show CDR1 as LGHNA and CDR2 as YSLEER. CDR3 length: 16 amino acids. V lost 0 bases to trimming and J lost 3 bases, with 12 bases between them. The CDR3 protein is CASSQDLSGYGNTIYF. In nucleotides, the CDR3 is TGCGCCAGCAGCCAAGATCTATCGGGGTATGGAAACACCATATATTTT.